The source of this T cell receptor (beta chain) is a study of shared clonotypes between healthy human individuals. Clones were sequenced by immunoSEQ multiplex PCR, and TCRdb holds only the in-frame ones, with some missing. The data hold some 600,000 clones, with approximately 96% observed a single time. This CDR3 spans 19 amino acids. Trimming stripped 2 bases from V and 5 bases from J, with 25 bases between. The germline V gene has CDR1 MDHEN and CDR2 SYDVKM. CD45RO-negative CD8 cells positively selected for CCR7 made up the naive population, which excluded terminally differentiated effector memory CD45RA+ cells.

This chain links TRBV28 with TRBJ2-1; D call uncertain. The sequence derives from a woman in her thirties in good health. Sequenced: naive CD8+ T cells sorted from blood. The CDR3 DNA reads TGTGCCAGCAGTTTAGGTCGGACCGGGTTCGATTCCGTTAACAATGAGCAGTTCTTC. It translates to CASSLGRTGFDSVNNEQFF.